The rows below give T cell receptor beta chains drawn from one sample of a study of cytomegalovirus exposure and HLA in healthy donors. Using immunoSEQ multiplex PCR, the repertoire was profiled, and TCRdb retains in-frame clones only, with some absent. The sample holds around 57,000 clones, 80% to 90% seen once. The sequenced sample consisted of PBMCs. Every receptor here comes from a man under 40 in good health and CMV-seropositive. Each CDR3 is given with its conserved first and last residue. A D gene is named only where the DNA matches it firmly. Size values are once, few and many counts, or a class for expanded clones, and some rows have none.

cdr3_nt cdr3_aa j_call clone_size v_call d_call
TGTGCCTGGAGTGTTCCGGGAGCCTACGAGCAGTACTTC CAWSVPGAYEQYF TRBJ2-7 - TRBV30 -
TGTGCCTGGAGCGCCCGGACAGGACTATTGAACACTGAAGCTTTCTTT CAWSARTGLLNTEAFF TRBJ1-1 - TRBV30 TRBD1
TGCGCCAGCAGCCAAGATATGGGGACTTACACTGGAAACACCATATATTTT CASSQDMGTYTGNTIYF TRBJ1-3 - TRBV4-1 -
TGTGCCAGCATAGAGAACACTGAAGCTTTCTTT CASIENTEAFF TRBJ1-1 - TRBV28 -
TGTGCCTGGAGTGTTCCGGACAGGAACACTGAAGCTTTCTTT CAWSVPDRNTEAFF TRBJ1-1 - TRBV30 -
TGTTCCAGCAGCTTAGCATTGGGACAGCGCTACGAGCAGTACTTC CSSSLALGQRYEQYF TRBJ2-7 - TRBV7-9 TRBD1
TGTGCCAGTAGTTCTCACAGAGAAGCCTTCTTT CASSSHREAFF TRBJ1-1 - TRBV19 -
TGCAGCGTTTGGTCGGGACAAGGGATCGAGACCCAGTACTTC CSVWSGQGIETQYF TRBJ2-5 - TRBV29-1 -
TGTGCCAGCAGCGTGAGCGTCTCCTCCTACGAGCAGTACTTC CASSVSVSSYEQYF TRBJ2-7 - TRBV9 -
TGTGCCAGCAGTGAACGGGAAAGGGCGGGCTACACCTTC CASSERERAGYTF TRBJ1-2 few TRBV2 -
TGTGCCAGCAGCTCGGGGGGACTAGCGGTAAATGAGCAGTTCTTC CASSSGGLAVNEQFF TRBJ2-1 - TRBV7-9 TRBD2
TGTGCCAGCAGCTCCATAGCGGGAAAGGGGCCCTACGAGCAGTACTTC CASSSIAGKGPYEQYF TRBJ2-7 - TRBV11-2 TRBD2
TGTGCCAGTAGTATAGTAGGAGACACTGAAGCTTTCTTT CASSIVGDTEAFF TRBJ1-1 - TRBV19 -
TGCGCCAGCAGCTTGGGGGAGAGCCGGTACAATGAGCAGTTCTTC CASSLGESRYNEQFF TRBJ2-1 - TRBV5-1 -
TGTGCCAGCAGCAAACAGGGGGCCACTGAAGCTTTCTTT CASSKQGATEAFF TRBJ1-1 - TRBV7-6 TRBD1
TGTGCCAGCATCTCCTCCGTGACAGGGTTTAACGGCTACACCTTC CASISSVTGFNGYTF TRBJ1-2 few TRBV5-6 TRBD1
TGTGCCAGCAGCTACGGGACTAGCGGGAGGTCCTACGAGCAGTACTTC CASSYGTSGRSYEQYF TRBJ2-7 - TRBV9 TRBD2
TGTGCCAGCTATTTGGGACTAGAAGACAATGAGCAGTTCTTC CASYLGLEDNEQFF TRBJ2-1 - TRBV6-4 TRBD2
TGTGCCAGCAGCTTGGGAGCGGGTACGCAGTATTTT CASSLGAGTQYF TRBJ2-3 few TRBV5-6 -
TGTGCCAGCTCATCTTTTTTACGGGAGCAGTACTTC CASSSFLREQYF TRBJ2-7 - TRBV18 -
TGTGCCAGCAGCTCTGGGACAGGCAATCAGCCCCAGCATTTT CASSSGTGNQPQHF TRBJ1-5 - TRBV9 TRBD1
TGTGCCAGCAGTCTAGAAGGGGTATCTGGCTACGAGCAGTACTTC CASSLEGVSGYEQYF TRBJ2-7 - TRBV7-2 -
TGTGCCAGCAGCGGTAACGCCTACGAGCAGTACTTC CASSGNAYEQYF TRBJ2-7 few TRBV6-6 -
TGTGCCAGCAGCTTAGGCACGGGACTAGCGGACTACGAGCAGTACTTC CASSLGTGLADYEQYF TRBJ2-7 - TRBV11-3 TRBD2
TGTGCCAGCAGTTTGGCGGGAGGGCCGGTAGGCACAGATACGCAGTATTTT CASSLAGGPVGTDTQYF TRBJ2-3 - TRBV28 TRBD2
TGTGCCTGGAGTGTACAGGGAAGACAGCCCCAGCATTTT CAWSVQGRQPQHF TRBJ1-5 - TRBV30 -
TGTGCCAGCAGCTTAGATGGGCTAGCGGGCTACGAGCAGTACTTC CASSLDGLAGYEQYF TRBJ2-7 - TRBV11-3 TRBD2
TGTGCCAGCAGGACCCCGGGGGGAAACACCATATATTTT CASRTPGGNTIYF TRBJ1-3 - TRBV27 -
TGTGCTAGTGGACCCCAGGGGTGGGAGACCCAGTACTTC CASGPQGWETQYF TRBJ2-5 - TRBV12-5 -
TGTGCCAGCAGCTTTCAGGGTAGCTCCTACAATGAGCAGTTCTTC CASSFQGSSYNEQFF TRBJ2-1 - TRBV5-5 -
TGTGCCAGCTCACTACCCACAGGTTACTCTGGAAACACCATATATTTT CASSLPTGYSGNTIYF TRBJ1-3 - TRBV18 -
TGTGCCAGCAGCGTATACAGGGGTCCCAACACTGAAGCTTTCTTT CASSVYRGPNTEAFF TRBJ1-1 - TRBV7-9 TRBD1
TGTGCCAGCAGCTTGGGACAGGGTGACACCGGGGAGCTGTTTTTT CASSLGQGDTGELFF TRBJ2-2 - TRBV5-4 TRBD1
TGTGCCAGTAGTATCCCTTTTAACTATGGCTACACCTTC CASSIPFNYGYTF TRBJ1-2 - TRBV19 -
TGTGCCAGCAGTTCCTTAGCGGAAAACATTCAGTACTTC CASSSLAENIQYF TRBJ2-4 - TRBV27 -
TGTGCCAGCAACCGGGACTTTACCTACGAGCAGTACTTC CASNRDFTYEQYF TRBJ2-7 - TRBV2 -
TGTGCCAGCAGCGTAGGCCAGGAAAACTACGAGCAGTACTTC CASSVGQENYEQYF TRBJ2-7 - TRBV9 -
TGTGCCAGCAGTTTATGGGGGACACCCTCCTACACCGGGGAGCTGTTTTTT CASSLWGTPSYTGELFF TRBJ2-2 - TRBV27 -
TGTGCCAGCAGCCTGGGGACTACCTACGAGCAGTACTTC CASSLGTTYEQYF TRBJ2-7 - TRBV11-2 TRBD2
TGTGCCAGCAGCCCCGGACTCACCTACAATGAGCAGTTCTTC CASSPGLTYNEQFF TRBJ2-1 - TRBV5-4 -
TGTGCCAGCCAGGGGCCTAACACTGAAGCTTTCTTT CASQGPNTEAFF TRBJ1-1 - TRBV28 -
TGTGCCAGCGCGCCGGGACTAGCGGGAGCTTTCACCGGGGAGCTGTTTTTT CASAPGLAGAFTGELFF TRBJ2-2 - TRBV18 TRBD2
TGCGCCAGCAGCCAAGCCCCTAGCGGGAGTAGGAATGAGCAGTTCTTC CASSQAPSGSRNEQFF TRBJ2-1 - TRBV4-1 TRBD2
TGTGCCAGTAGTTCCGGCATGGACAGGGTCTACGAGCAGTACTTC CASSSGMDRVYEQYF TRBJ2-7 - TRBV19 TRBD1
TGTGCCAGCAGCCCCGCTGGGGGGGGGCTTGTCGAAAAACTGTTTTTT CASSPAGGGLVEKLFF TRBJ1-4 - TRBV4-2 -
TGTGCCAGCACCTCAGGGACTAGCGGGAGGCAGCAGTACTTC CASTSGTSGRQQYF TRBJ2-7 - TRBV6-5 TRBD2
TGTGCCAGCAGTCCTGACAGGAGGAGTCAGCCCCAGCATTTT CASSPDRRSQPQHF TRBJ1-5 - TRBV28 -
TGTGCCTGGACCTTAGGGACTAGCGGGACAGGCTACGAGCAGTACTTC CAWTLGTSGTGYEQYF TRBJ2-7 few TRBV30 TRBD2
TGTGCCAGCAGTGAATACAGGGGGAACTATGGCTACACCTTC CASSEYRGNYGYTF TRBJ1-2 - TRBV6-5 TRBD1
TGCGCCAGCAGCCGTACAGGGACGTCTGAAGCTTTCTTT CASSRTGTSEAFF TRBJ1-1 - TRBV4-3 -
TGTGCCTGGAGTGGGCAGGGGAGCGGGAGCTATGGCAGGGGCGGCTATGGCTACACCTTC CAWSGQGSGSYGRGGYGYTF TRBJ1-2 - TRBV30 -